This T cell receptor (beta chain) was sequenced for a study of PD-L1 blockade in urothelial cancer. Details on this clone: Other DNA sequences within the sample encode an identical CDR3.

The CDR3 has 13 residues. V shed 0 bases and J shed 3 bases, with 8 bases lying between them. The germline CDR1 and CDR2 sequences are GTSNPN and SVGIG (reference sequence). The table came from immunoSEQ multiplex PCR; TCRdb's copy has only in-frame clones and leaves some out. The sample consists of about 120,000 clones, 75% to 90% of them appearing once. Described time point: peripheral blood 6 weeks after treatment start. The TCR comes from a man aged 60 to 69 with urothelial cancer. This specimen consisted of PBMCs, obtained around atezolizumab (anti-PD-L1) treatment. V gene TRBV30 combines with J gene TRBJ1-1, with TRBD1 as a possible D gene (5 bases). This chain's CDR3 is CAWSVQDDTEAFF. The CDR3 nucleotides read TGTGCCTGGAGTGTACAGGATGACACTGAAGCTTTCTTT. The complete variable domain, with remaining parts taken from reference TRBV30 and TRBJ1-1, reads SQTIHQWPATLVQPVGSPLSLECTVEGTSNPNLYWYRQAAGRGLQLLFYSVGIGQISSEVPQNLSASRPQDRQFILSSKKLLLSDSGFYLCAWSVQDDTEAFFGQGTRLTVV.